Given below is one T cell receptor (beta chain) in context. Preparation of the TCRbeta library used unique molecular identifiers. TCRdb independently ran MiXCR on the PCR reads; one entry per CDR3 protein. Here the sample spans approximately 200,000 distinct CDR3 sequences, less than 15% being singletons. The CDR3 has 17 residues. The V and J ends lost 6 bases and 8 bases, in that order; junction bases with no gene match: 16. The germline V gene encodes CDR1 LNHDA and CDR2 SQIVND (reference sequence). The sample is drawn from a study of T-cell reconstitution after alpha-beta-depleted transplantation in children.

This TCR came from a human donor who donated a stem cell graft to a child with acute lymphoblastic leukemia. The genes are TRBV19 and TRBJ1-6; 7 bases map to TRBD1. The sequencing used PBMCs from the stem cell graft donor, collected from the stem cell graft. CDR3 region: CASSRNAGTVDYSPLHF. The DNA for the CDR3 is TGTGCCAGTAGCCGTAACGCCGGGACAGTTGATTATTCACCCCTCCACTTT.